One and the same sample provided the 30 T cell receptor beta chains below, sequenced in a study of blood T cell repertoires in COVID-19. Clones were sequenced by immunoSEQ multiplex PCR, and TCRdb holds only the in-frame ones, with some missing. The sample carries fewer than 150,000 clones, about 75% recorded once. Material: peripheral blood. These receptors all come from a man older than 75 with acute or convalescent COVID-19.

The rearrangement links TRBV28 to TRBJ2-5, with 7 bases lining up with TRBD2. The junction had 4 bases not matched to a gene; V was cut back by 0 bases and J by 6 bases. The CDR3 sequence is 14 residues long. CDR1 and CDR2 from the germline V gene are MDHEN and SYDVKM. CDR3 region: CASSLWASGKTQYF. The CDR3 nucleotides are TGTGCCAGCAGTTTATGGGCTAGCGGCAAGACCCAGTACTTC.

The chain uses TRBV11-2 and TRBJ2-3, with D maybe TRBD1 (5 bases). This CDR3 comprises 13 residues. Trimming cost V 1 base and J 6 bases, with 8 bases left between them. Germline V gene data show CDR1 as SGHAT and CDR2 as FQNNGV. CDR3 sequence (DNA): TGTGCCAGCAGCTTAGGGGGCAGGGATACGCAGTATTTT. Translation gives CASSLGGRDTQYF.

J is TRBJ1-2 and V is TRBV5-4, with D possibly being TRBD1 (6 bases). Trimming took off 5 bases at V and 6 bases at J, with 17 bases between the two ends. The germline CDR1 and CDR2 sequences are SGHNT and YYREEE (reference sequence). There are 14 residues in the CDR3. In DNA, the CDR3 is TGTGCCAGCAGGCGTCCGACAGGCACAAATGGCTACACCTTC. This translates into CASRRPTGTNGYTF.

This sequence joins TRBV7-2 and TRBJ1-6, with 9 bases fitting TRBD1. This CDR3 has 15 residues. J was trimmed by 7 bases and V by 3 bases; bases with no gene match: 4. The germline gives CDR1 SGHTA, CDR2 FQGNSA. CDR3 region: CASSFWTGENSPLHF. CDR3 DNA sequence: TGTGCCAGCAGCTTCTGGACAGGGGAGAATTCACCCCTCCACTTT.

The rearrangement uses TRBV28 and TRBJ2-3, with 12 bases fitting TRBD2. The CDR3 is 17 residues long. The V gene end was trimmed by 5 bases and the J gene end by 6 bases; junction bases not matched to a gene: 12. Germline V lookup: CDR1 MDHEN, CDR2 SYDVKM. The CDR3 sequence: CASSTSGTSGLRDTQYF. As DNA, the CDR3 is TGTGCCAGCAGTACCTCCGGGACTAGCGGGTTACGGGATACGCAGTATTTT.

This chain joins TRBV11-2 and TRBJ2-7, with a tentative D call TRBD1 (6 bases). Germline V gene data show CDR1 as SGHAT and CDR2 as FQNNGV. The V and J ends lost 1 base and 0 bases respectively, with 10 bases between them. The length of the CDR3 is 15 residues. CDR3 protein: CASSLGQDLSYEQYF. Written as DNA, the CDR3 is TGTGCCAGCAGCTTAGGACAGGACCTCTCCTACGAGCAGTACTTC.

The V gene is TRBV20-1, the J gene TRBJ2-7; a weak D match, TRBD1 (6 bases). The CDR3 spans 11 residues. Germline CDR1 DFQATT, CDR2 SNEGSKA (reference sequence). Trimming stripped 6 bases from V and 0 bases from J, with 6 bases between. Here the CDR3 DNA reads TGCAGTGCAGGGGGCTCCTACGAGCAGTACTTC. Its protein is CSAGGSYEQYF.

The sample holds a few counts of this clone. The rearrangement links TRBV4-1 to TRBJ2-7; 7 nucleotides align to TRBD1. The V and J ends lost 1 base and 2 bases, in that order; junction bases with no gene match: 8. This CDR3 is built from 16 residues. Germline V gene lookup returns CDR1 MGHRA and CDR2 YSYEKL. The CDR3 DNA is TGCGCCAGCAGCCAAGGGTCTACAGGGGACCCCTACGAGCAGTACTTC. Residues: CASSQGSTGDPYEQYF.

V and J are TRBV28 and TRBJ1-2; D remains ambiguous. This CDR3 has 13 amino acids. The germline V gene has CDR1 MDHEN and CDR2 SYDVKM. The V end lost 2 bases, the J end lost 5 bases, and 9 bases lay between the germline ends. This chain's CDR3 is CASSLLTEYGYTF. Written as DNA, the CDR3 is TGTGCCAGCAGTTTACTAACGGAGTATGGCTACACCTTC.

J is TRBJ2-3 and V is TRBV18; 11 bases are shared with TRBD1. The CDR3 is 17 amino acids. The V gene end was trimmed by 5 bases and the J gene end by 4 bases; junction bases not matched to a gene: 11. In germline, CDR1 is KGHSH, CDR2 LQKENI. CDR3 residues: CASSAGTGGSGSDTQYF. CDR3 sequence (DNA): TGTGCCAGCTCAGCCGGGACAGGGGGATCGGGGTCAGATACGCAGTATTTT.

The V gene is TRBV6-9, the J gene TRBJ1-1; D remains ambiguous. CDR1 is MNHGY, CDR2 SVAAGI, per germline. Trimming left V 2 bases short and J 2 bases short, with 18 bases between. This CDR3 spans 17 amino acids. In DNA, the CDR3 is TGTGCCAGCAGTTATGTTCACCCAAGCCCCCCAAACACTGAAGCTTTCTTT. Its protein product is CASSYVHPSPPNTEAFF.

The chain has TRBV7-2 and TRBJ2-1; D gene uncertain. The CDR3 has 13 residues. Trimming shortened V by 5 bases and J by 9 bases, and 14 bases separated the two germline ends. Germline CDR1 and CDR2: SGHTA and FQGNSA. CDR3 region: CASSLPRRFEQFF. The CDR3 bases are TGTGCCAGCAGCCTACCCCGCCGATTTGAGCAGTTCTTC.

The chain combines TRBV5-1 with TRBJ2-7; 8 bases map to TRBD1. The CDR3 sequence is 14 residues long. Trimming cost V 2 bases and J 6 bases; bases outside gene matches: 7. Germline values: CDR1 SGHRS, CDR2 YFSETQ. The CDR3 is CASSFTGGMGEQYF. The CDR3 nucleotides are TGCGCCAGCAGCTTCACAGGGGGTATGGGCGAGCAGTACTTC.

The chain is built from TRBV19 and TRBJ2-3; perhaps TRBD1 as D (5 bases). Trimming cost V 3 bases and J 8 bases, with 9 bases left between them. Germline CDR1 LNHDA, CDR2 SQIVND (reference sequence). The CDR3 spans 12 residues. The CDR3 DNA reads TGTGCCAGTAGTATCAGGGATGGTACGCAGTATTTT. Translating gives CASSIRDGTQYF.

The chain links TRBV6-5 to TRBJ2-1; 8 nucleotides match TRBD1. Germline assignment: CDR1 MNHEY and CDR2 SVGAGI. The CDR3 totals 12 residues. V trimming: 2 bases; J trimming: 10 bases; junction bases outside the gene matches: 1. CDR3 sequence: CASSYGDREQFF. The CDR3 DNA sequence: TGTGCCAGCAGTTACGGGGACAGGGAGCAGTTCTTC.

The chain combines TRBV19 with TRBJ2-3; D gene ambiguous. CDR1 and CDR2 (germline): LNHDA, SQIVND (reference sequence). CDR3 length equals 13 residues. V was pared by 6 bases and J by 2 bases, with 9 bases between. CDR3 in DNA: TGTGCCAGTAGGGCGGAATACACAGATACGCAGTATTTT. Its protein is CASRAEYTDTQYF. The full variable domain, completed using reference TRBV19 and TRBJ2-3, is DGGITQSPKYLFRKEGQNVTLSCEQNLNHDAMYWYRQDPGQGLRLIYYSQIVNDFQKGDIAEGYSVSREKKESFPLTVTSAQKNPTAFYLCASRAEYTDTQYFGPGTRLTVL.

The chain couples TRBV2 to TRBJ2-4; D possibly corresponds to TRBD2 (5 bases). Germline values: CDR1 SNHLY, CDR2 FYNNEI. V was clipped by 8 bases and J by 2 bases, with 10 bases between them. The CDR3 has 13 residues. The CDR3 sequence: CASERETKNIQYF. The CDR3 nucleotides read TGTGCCAGCGAGAGGGAAACCAAAAACATTCAGTACTTC.

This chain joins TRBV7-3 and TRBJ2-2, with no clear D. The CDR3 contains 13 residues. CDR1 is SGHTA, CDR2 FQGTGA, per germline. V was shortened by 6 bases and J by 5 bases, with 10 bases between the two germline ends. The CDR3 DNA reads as TGTGCCAGCAGTCGAACTCCAACCGGGGAGCTGTTTTTT. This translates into CASSRTPTGELFF.

The CDR3 nucleotides read TGTGCCAGCAGTTACCTCGGGACAGGGCCCACCGGGGAGCTGTTTTTT. Translating it yields CASSYLGTGPTGELFF. The J gene is TRBJ2-2, the V gene TRBV6-6; TRBD1 aligns across 9 bases. The CDR3 runs 16 residues. CDR1 is MNHNY and CDR2 is SVGAGI in the germline V gene (reference sequence). The V and J ends lost 2 bases and 4 bases, in that order; junction bases with no gene match: 5.

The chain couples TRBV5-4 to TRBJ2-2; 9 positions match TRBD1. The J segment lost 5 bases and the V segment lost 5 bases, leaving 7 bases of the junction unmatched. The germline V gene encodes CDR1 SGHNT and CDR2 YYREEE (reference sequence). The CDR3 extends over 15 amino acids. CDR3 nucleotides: TGTGCCAGCAGACCGGGGACAGGGATTACCGGGGAGCTGTTTTTT. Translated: CASRPGTGITGELFF.

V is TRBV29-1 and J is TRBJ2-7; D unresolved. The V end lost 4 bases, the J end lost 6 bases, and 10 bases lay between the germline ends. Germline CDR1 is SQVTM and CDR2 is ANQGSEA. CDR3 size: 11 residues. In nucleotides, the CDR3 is TGCAGCGTTGTCTTCGGCGGCGAGCAGTACTTC. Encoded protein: CSVVFGGEQYF.

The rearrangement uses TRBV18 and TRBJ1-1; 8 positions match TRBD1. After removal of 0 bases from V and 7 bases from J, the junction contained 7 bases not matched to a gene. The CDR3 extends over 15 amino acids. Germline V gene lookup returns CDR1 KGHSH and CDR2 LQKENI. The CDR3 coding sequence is TGTGCCAGCTCACCACCTACCGGGACAGGATATGAAGCTTTCTTT. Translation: CASSPPTGTGYEAFF.

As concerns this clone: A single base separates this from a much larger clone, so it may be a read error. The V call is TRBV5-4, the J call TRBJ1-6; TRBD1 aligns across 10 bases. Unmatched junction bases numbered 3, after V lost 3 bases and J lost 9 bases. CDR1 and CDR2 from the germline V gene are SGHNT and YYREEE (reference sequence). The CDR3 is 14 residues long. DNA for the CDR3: TGTGCCAGCAGCTCCGGGACAGGGGTTTCACCCCTCCACTTT. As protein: CASSSGTGVSPLHF. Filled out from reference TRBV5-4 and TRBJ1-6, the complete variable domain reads ETGVTQSPTHLIKTRGQQVTLRCSSQSGHNTVSWYQQALGQGPQFIFQYYREEENGRGNFPPRFSGLQFPNYSSELNVNALELDDSALYLCASSSGTGVSPLHFGNGTRLTVT.

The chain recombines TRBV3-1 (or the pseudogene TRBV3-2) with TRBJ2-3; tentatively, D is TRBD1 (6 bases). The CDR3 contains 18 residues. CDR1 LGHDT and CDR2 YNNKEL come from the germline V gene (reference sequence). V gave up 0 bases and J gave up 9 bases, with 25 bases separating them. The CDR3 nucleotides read TGTGCCAGCAGCCAAGACGGGTCCGAAAGGGGGTGGGCGTTCACGCAGTATTTT. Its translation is CASSQDGSERGWAFTQYF.

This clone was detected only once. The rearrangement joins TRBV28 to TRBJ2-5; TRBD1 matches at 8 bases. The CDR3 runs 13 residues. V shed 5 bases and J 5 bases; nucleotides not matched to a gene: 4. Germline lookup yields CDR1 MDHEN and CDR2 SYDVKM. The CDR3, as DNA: TGTGCCAGCAGTCTAGGACAGGGTGAGACCCAGTACTTC. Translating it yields CASSLGQGETQYF.

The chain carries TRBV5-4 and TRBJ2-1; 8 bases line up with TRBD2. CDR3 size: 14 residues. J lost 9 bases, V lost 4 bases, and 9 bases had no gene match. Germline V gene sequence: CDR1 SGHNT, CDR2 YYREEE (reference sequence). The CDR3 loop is CASSPGLDSIEQFF. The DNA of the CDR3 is TGTGCCAGCAGCCCGGGACTAGATAGTATTGAGCAGTTCTTC.

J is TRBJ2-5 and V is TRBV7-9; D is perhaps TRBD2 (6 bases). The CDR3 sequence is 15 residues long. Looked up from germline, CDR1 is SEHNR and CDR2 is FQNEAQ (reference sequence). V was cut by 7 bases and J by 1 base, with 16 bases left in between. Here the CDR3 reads CASTTPGGAQETQYF. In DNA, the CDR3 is TGTGCCAGCACCACCCCCGGGGGAGCCCAAGAGACCCAGTACTTC.

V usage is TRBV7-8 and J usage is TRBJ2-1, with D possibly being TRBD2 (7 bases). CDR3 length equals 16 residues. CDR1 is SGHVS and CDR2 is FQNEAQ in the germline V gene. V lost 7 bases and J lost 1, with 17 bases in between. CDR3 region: CASIAPGGASYNEQFF. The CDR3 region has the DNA TGTGCCAGCATCGCCCCTGGGGGGGCATCCTACAATGAGCAGTTCTTC.

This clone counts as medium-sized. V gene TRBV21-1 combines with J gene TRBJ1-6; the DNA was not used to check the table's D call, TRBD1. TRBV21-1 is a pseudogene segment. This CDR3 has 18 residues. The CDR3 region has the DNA TGTGCCAGCAGCACTCAAAAGGGGGACAGCTCCTATAATTCACCCCTCCACTTT. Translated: CASSTQKGDSSYNSPLHF.

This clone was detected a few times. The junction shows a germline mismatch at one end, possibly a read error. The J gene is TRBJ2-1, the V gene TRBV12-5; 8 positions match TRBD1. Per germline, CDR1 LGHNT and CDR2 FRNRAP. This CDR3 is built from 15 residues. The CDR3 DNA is TGTGCTAGTGGTTTAGGACAGGGAGAGAACAACGAGCAGTTCTTC. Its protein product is CASGLGQGENNEQFF.